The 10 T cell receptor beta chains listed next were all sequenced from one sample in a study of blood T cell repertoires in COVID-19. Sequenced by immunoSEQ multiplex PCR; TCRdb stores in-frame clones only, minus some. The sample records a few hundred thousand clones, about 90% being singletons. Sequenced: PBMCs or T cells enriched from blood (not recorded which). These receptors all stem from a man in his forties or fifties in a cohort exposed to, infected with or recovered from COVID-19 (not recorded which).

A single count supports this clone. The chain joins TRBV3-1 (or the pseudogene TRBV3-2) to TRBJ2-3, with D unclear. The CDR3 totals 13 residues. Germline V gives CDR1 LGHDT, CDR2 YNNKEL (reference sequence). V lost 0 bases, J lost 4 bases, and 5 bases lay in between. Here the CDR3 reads CASSQDTSDTQYF. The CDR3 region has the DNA TGTGCCAGCAGCCAAGATACTTCAGATACGCAGTATTTT.

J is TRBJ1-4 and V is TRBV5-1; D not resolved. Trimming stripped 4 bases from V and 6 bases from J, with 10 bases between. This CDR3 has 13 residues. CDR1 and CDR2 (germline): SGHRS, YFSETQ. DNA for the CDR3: TGCGCCAGCAGCCCATCGGTGGATGAAAAACTGTTTTTT. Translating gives CASSPSVDEKLFF.

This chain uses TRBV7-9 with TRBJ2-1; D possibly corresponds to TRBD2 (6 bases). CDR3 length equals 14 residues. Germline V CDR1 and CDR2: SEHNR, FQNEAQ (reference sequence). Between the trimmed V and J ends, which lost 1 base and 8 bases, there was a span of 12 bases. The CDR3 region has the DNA TGTGCCAGCAGCTTAGACACTAGCTCGGATGAGCAGTTCTTC. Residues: CASSLDTSSDEQFF.

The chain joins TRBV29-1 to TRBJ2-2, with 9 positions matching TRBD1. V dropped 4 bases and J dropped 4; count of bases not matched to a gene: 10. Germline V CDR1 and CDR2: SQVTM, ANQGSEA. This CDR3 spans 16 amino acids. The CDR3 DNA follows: TGCAGCGTTGTAGACAGGGGGAAGATCGGCACCGGGGAGCTGTTTTTT. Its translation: CSVVDRGKIGTGELFF.

The CDR3 here is CASSITRYSNQPQHF. The CDR3 DNA reads as TGTGCCAGTAGTATTACCAGGTATAGCAATCAGCCCCAGCATTTT. The rearrangement joins TRBV19 to TRBJ1-5; D ambiguous. The CDR3 runs to 15 residues. With 3 bases removed from V and 0 bases from J, the gap between germline ends came to 9 bases. Germline V gene data show CDR1 as LNHDA and CDR2 as SQIVND (reference sequence).

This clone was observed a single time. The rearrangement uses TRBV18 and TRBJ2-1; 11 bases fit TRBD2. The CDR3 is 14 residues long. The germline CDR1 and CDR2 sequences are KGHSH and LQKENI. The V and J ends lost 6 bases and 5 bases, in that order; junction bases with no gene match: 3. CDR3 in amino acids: CASSGGLADNEQFF. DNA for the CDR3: TGTGCCAGCTCGGGGGGACTAGCGGACAATGAGCAGTTCTTC. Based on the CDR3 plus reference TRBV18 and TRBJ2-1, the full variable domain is NAGVMQNPRHLVRRRGQEARLRCSPMKGHSHVYWYRQLPEEGLKFMVYLQKENIIDESGMPKERFSAEFPKEGPSILRIQQVVRGDSAAYFCASSGGLADNEQFFGPGTRLTVL.

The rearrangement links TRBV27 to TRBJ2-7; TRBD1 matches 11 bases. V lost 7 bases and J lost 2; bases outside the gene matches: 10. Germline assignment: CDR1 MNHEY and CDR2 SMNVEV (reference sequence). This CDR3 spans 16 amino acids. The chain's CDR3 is CASIRAPGQGAYEQYF. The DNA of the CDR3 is TGTGCCAGCATCCGAGCTCCGGGACAGGGGGCCTACGAGCAGTACTTC.

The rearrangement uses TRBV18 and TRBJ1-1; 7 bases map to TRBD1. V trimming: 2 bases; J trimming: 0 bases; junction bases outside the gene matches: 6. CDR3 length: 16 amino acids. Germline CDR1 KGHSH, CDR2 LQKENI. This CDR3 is CASSPEGARMNTEAFF. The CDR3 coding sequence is TGTGCCAGCTCACCAGAGGGGGCGCGGATGAACACTGAAGCTTTCTTT.

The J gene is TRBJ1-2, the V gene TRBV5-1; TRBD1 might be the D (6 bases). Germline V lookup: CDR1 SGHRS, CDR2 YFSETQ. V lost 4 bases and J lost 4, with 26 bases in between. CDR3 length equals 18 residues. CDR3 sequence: CASSIQGPPQGLGYGYTF. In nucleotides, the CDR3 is TGCGCCAGCAGCATCCAAGGACCACCCCAGGGGCTCGGCTATGGCTACACCTTC.

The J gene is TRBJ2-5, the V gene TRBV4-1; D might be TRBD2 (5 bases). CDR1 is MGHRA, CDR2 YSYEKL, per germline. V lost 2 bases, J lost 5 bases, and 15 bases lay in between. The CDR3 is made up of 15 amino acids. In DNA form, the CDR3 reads TGCGCCAGCAGCCAAAGCTGGACTTTGATTGAGACCCAGTACTTC. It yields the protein CASSQSWTLIETQYF.